This T cell receptor (beta chain) was observed in a study of blood T cell repertoires in COVID-19. At the level of the study: COVID-19 samples collected from the United States, Italy and Spain covered acute and convalescent phases. T cells, B-cell-depleted T cells, or PBMCs supplied cDNA or gDNA.

Participants spanned ages about 18 to 95 years and resided in roughly 22 US areas. Categorization into cohorts depended on clinical history that participants reported. Clones were sequenced by immunoSEQ multiplex PCR, and TCRdb holds only the in-frame ones, with some missing. This table holds about 480,000 clones, approximately 90% found once. The sequenced sample was PBMCs or T cells enriched from blood (not recorded which). The clonotype originates from a woman aged 40 to 50 who had recovered from COVID-19.

CDR3 nucleotide sequence: TGTGCCAGCAGCTCCCCAACAGGGGGGGTCGCTGAAGCTTTCTTT. This encodes CASSSPTGGVAEAFF. This chain links TRBV11-3 with TRBJ1-1, with TRBD1 identical over 8 bases. The length of the CDR3 is 15 residues. Unmatched junction bases numbered 10, after V lost 4 bases and J lost 6 bases. Germline V lookup: CDR1 SGHNT, CDR2 YENEEA.